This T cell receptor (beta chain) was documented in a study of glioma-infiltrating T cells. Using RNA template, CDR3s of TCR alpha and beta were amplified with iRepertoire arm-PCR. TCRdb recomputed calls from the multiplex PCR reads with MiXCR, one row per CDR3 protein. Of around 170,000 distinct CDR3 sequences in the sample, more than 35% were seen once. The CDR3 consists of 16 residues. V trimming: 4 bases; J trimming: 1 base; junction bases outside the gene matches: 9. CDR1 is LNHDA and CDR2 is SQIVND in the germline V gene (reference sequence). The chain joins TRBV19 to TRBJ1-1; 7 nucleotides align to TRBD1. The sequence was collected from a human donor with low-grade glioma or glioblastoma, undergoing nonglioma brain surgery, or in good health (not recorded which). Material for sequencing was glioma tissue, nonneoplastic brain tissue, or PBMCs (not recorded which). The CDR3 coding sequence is TGTGCCAGTAGTAGGATCCCCGGGACAGAGAACACTGAAGCTTTCTTT. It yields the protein CASSRIPGTENTEAFF.